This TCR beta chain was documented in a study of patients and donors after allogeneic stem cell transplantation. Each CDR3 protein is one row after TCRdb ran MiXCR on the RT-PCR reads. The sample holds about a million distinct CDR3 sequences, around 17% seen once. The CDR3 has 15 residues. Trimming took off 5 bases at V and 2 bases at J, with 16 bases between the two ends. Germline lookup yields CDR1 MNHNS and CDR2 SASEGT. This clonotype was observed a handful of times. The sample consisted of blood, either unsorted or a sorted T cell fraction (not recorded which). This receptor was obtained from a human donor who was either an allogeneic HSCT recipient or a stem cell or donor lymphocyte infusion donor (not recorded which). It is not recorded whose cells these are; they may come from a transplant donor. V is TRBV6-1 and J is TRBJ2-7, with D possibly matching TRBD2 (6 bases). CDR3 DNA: TGTGCCAGCAGTAACACCCCCCCGGGGGCCTACGAGCAGTACTTC. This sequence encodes CASSNTPPGAYEQYF.